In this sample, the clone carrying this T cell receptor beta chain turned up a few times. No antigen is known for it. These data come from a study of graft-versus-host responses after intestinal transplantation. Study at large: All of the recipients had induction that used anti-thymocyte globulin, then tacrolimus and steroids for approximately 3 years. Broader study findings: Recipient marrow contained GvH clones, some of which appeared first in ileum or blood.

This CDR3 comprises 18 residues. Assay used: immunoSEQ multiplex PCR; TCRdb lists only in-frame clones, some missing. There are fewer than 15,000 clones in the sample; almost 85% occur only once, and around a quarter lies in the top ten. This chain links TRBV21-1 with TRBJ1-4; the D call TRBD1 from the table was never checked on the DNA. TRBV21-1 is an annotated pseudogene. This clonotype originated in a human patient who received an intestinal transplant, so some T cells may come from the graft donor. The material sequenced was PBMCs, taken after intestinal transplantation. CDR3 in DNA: TGTGCCAGCAGCACCAGTCCCGGGACAGGGGAGGCTAATGAAAAACTGTTTTTT. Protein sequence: CASSTSPGTGEANEKLFF.